This TCR beta chain was sequenced during a study of beta chain features in type 1 diabetes. Study summary: Regarding age, gender and cell yields, patients proved similar to healthy donors. Study observations and caveats: Insertion counts at VDJ junctions were lower in type 1 diabetes patients, who also showed more deletions there. Shorter TCRB CDR3s, moderately but significantly so, were found in Type 1 diabetes patients in all four CD4+ subsets.

Via the markers CD45RO/CCR7/CD25/CD127/CD95/CD27, stem cell-like memory, regulatory, central memory and naive CD4+ cells were sorted. Expressed TCRB transcripts were sequenced because the entire RNA isolate underwent reverse transcription. The data were produced by immunoSEQ multiplex PCR, yet TCRdb's version contains in-frame clones alone and is incomplete. The sample includes a few hundred thousand clones, around 10% of them seen just once. This clone was seen a few times. Its antigen remains unidentified. Other DNA sequences of this sample code for an identical CDR3. This sequence was found in a woman aged 25 to 39 in good health. Sequenced sample: naive CD4+ T cells from blood.

The chain's CDR3 is CAISPGQGQETQYF. CDR3 in DNA: TGTGCCATCAGCCCAGGACAGGGGCAAGAGACCCAGTACTTC. The chain links TRBV10-3 to TRBJ2-5, with 9 bases identical to TRBD1. The CDR3 sequence is 14 residues long. Losses at the gene ends were 6 bases for V and 2 bases for J; bases not matched to a gene: 4. The germline V gene has CDR1 ENHRY and CDR2 SYGVKD.